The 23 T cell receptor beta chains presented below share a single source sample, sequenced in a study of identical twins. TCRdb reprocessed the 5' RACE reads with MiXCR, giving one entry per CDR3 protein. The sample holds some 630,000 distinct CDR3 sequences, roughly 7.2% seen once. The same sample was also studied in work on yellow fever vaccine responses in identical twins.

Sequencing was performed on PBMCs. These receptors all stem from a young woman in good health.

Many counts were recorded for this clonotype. This chain's CDR3 is CASSLGPSYEQYF. The CDR3 region has the DNA TGTGCCAGCAGCTTAGGGCCGTCCTACGAGCAGTACTTC. The V call is TRBV7-6, the J call TRBJ2-7; D not certain. V dropped 1 base and J dropped 1 base, with 5 bases sitting between them. CDR3 length equals 13 residues. Germline CDR1 and CDR2: SGHVS and FNYEAQ.

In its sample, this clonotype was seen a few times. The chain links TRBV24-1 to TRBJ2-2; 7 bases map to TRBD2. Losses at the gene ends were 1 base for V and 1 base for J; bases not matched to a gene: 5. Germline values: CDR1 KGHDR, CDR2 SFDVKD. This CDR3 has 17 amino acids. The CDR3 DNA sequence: TGTGCCACCAGTGATTTTTCGGCTAGCGGGAACACCGGGGAGCTGTTTTTT. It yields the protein CATSDFSASGNTGELFF.

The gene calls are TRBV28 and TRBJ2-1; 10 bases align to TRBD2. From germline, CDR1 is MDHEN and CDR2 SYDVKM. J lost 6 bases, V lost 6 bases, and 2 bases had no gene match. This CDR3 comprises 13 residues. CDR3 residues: CASRASGSNEQFF. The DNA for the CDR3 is TGTGCCAGCAGGGCTAGCGGGAGCAATGAGCAGTTCTTC.

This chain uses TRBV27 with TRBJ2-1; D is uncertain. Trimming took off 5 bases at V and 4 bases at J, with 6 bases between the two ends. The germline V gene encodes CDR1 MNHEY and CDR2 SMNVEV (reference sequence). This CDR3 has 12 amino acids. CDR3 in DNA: TGTGCCAGCAGTCACCCTTACAATGAGCAGTTCTTC. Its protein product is CASSHPYNEQFF.

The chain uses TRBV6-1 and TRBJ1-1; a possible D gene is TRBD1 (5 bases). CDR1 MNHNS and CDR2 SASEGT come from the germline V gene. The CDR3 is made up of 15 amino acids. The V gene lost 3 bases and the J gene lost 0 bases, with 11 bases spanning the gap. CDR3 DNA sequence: TGTGCCAGCAGTGATATGGGGCTCATGAACACTGAAGCTTTCTTT. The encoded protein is CASSDMGLMNTEAFF.

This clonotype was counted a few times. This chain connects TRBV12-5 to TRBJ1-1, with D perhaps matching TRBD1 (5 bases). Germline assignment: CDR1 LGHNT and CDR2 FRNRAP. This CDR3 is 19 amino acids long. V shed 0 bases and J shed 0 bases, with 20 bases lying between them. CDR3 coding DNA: TGTGCTAGTGGTTTGGTCCCTAAAGGTGTGGAGGGGTTGAACACTGAAGCTTTCTTT. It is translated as CASGLVPKGVEGLNTEAFF.

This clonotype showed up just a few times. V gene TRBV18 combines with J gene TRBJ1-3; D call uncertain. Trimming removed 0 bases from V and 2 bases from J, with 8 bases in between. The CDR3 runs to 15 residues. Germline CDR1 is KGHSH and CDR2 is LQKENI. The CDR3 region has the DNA TGTGCCAGCTCACCACCCTCAGTAGCTGGAAACACCATATATTTT. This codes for CASSPPSVAGNTIYF.

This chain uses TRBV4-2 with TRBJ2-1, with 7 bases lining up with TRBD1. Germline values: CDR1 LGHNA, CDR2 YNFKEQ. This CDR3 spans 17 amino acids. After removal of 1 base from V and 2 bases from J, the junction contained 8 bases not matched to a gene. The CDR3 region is CASSQASGTATYNEQFF. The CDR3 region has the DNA TGTGCCAGCAGCCAAGCTTCCGGGACAGCTACCTACAATGAGCAGTTCTTC.

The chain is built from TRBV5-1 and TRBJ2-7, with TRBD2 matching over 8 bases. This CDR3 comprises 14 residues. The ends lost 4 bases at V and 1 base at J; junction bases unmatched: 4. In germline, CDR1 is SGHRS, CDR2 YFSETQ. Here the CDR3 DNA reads TGCGCCAGCAGCCCGAGCGGGAGATCCTACGAGCAGTACTTC. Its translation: CASSPSGRSYEQYF.

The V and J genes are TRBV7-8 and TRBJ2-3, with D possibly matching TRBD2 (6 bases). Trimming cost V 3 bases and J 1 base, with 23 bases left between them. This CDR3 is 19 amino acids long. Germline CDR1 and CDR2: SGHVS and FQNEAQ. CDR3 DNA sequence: TGTGCCAGCAGCTTTCCACTTTCCACCGGGACTCAACGCACAGATACGCAGTATTTT. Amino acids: CASSFPLSTGTQRTDTQYF.

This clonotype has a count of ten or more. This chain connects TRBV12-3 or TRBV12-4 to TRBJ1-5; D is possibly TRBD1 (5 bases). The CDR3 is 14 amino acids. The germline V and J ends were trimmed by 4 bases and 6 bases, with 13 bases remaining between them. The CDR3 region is CASSSAGLSQPQHF. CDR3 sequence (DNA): TGTGCCAGCAGTTCGGCAGGGTTGAGTCAGCCCCAGCATTTT.

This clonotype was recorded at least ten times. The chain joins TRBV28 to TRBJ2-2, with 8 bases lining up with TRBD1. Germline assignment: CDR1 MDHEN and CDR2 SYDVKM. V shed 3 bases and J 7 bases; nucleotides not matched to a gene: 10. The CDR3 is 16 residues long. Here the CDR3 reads CASSFRQGARNGELFF. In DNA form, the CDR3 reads TGTGCCAGCAGTTTTCGGCAGGGGGCACGTAACGGGGAGCTGTTTTTT. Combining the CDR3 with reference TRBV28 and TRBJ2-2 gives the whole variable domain DVKVTQSSRYLVKRTGEKVFLECVQDMDHENMFWYRQDPGLGLRLIYFSYDVKMKEKGDIPEGYSVSREKKERFSLILESASTNQTSMYLCASSFRQGARNGELFFGEGSRLTVL.

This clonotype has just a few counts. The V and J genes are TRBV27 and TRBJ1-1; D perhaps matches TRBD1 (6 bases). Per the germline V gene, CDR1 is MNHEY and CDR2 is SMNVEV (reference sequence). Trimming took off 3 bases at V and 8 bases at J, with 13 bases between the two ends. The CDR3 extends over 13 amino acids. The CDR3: CASSFIVGTEAFF. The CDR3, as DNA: TGTGCCAGCAGTTTTATCGTTGGGACAGAAGCTTTCTTT.

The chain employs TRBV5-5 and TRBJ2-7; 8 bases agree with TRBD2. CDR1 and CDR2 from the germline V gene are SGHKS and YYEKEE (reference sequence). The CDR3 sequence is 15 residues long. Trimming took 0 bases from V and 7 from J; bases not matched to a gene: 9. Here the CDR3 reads CASSLASGGNYEQYV. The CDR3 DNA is TGTGCCAGCAGCTTGGCCTCGGGAGGGAACTATGAGCAGTACGTC.

DNA for the CDR3: TGTGCCAGCTCACCACGCGCAGCCACCGGGGAGCTGTTTTTT. Translated, it gives CASSPRAATGELFF. V and J are TRBV18 and TRBJ2-2, with no clear D. This CDR3 spans 14 amino acids. V was pared by 1 base and J by 4 bases, with 7 bases between. The germline CDR1 and CDR2 sequences are KGHSH and LQKENI.

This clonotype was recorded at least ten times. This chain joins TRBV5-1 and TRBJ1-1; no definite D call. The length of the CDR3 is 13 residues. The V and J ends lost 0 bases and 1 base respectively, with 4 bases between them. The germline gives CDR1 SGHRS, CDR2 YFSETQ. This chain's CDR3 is CASSLVANTEAFF. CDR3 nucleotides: TGCGCCAGCAGCTTGGTTGCGAACACTGAAGCTTTCTTT.

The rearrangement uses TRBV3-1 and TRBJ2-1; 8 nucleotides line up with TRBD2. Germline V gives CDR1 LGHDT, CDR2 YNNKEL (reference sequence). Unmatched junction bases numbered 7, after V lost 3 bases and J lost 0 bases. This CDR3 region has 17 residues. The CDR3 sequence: CASSQLGLGASYNEQFF. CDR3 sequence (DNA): TGTGCCAGCAGCCAGCTGGGACTAGGCGCCTCCTACAATGAGCAGTTCTTC.

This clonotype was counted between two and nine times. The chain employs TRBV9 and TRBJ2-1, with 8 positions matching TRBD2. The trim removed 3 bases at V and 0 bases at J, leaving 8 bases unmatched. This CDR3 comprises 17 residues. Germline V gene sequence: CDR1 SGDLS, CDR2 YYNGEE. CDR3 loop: CASSETFGRASYNEQFF. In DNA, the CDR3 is TGTGCCAGCAGCGAGACCTTCGGGAGGGCCTCCTACAATGAGCAGTTCTTC.

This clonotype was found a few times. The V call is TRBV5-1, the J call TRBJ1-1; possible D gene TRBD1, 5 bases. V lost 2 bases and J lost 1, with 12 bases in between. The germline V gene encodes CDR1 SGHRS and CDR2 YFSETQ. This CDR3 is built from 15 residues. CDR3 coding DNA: TGCGCCAGCAGCTTATTCGGGGCCGAGAACACTGAAGCTTTCTTT. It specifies CASSLFGAENTEAFF.

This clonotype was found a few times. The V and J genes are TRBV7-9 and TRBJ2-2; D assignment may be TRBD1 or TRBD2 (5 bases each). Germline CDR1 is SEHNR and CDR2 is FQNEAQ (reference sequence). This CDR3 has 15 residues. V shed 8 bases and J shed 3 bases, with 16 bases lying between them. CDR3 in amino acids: CASVREGLYTGELFF. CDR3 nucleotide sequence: TGTGCCAGCGTTCGAGAGGGGTTGTACACCGGGGAGCTGTTTTTT.

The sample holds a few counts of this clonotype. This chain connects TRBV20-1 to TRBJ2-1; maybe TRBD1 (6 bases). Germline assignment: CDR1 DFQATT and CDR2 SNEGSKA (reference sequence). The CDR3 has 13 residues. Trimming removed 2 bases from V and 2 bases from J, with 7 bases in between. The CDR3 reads CSARTGTYNEQFF. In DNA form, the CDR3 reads TGCAGTGCTAGAACAGGGACCTACAATGAGCAGTTCTTC.

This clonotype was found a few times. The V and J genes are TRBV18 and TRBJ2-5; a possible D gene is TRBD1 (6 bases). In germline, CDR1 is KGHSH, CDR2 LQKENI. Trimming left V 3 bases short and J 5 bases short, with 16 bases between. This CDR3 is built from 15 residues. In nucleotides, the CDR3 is TGTGCCAGCTCACCCTATGACAGGCTCGGCGAGACCCAGTACTTC. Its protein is CASSPYDRLGETQYF.

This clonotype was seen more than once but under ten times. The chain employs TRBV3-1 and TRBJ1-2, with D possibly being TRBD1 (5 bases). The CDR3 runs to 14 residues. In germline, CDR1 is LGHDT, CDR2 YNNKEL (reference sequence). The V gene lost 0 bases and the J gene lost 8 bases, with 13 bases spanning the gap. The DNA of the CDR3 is TGTGCCAGCAGCCAAGATTGGGGCCAGGACGGCTACACCTTC. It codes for CASSQDWGQDGYTF.